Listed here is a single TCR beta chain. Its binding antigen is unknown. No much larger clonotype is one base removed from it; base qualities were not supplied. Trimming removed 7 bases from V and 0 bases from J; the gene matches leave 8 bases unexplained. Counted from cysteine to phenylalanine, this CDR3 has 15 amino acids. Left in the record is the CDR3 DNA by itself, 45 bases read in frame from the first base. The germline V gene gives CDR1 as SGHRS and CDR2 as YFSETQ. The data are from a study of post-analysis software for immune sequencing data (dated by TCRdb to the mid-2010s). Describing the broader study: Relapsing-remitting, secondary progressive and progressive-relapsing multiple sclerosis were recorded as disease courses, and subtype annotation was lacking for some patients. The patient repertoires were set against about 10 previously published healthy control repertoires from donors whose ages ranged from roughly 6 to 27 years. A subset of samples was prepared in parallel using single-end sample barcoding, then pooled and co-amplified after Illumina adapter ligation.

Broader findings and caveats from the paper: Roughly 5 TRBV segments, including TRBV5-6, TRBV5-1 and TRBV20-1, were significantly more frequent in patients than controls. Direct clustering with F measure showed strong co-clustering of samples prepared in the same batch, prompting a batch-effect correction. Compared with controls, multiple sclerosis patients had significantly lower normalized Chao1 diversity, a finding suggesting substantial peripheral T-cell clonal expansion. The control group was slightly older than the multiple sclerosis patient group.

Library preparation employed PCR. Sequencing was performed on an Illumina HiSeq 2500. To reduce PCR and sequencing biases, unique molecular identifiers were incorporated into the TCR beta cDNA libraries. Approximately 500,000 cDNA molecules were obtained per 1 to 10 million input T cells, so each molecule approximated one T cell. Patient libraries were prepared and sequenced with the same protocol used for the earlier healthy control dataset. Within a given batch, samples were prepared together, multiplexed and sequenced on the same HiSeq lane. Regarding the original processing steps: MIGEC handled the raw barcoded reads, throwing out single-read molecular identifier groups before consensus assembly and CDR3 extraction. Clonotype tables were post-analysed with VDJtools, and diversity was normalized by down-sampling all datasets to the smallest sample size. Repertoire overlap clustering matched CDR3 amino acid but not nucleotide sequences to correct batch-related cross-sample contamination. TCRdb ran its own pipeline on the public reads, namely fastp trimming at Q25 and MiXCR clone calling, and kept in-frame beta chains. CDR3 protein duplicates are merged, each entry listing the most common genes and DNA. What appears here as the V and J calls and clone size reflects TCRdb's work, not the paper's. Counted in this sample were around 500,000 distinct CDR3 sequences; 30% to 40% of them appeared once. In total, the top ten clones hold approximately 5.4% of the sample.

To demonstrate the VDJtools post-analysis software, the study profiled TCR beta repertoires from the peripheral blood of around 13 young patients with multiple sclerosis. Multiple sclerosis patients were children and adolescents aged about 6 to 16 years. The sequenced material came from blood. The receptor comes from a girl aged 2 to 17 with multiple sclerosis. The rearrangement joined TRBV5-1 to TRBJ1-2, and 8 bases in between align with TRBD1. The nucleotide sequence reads TGCGCCAGCCAAGACAGGGGATCCTCTAACTATGGCTACACCTTC. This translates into CASQDRGSSNYGYTF.